Listed here are 6 T cell receptor beta chains from one sample, sequenced in a study of blood T cell repertoires in COVID-19. The method was immunoSEQ multiplex PCR; TCRdb's version includes in-frame clones alone and lacks a portion of them. The sample holds fewer than 80,000 clones; roughly 87% are singletons and the top ten take about 5%. Sequencing was done on a sample of peripheral blood. The receptors shown here come from a woman aged 45-59 years with active COVID-19.

V and J are TRBV30 and TRBJ1-5; perhaps TRBD1 as D (5 bases). This CDR3 has 12 amino acids. Germline CDR1 GTSNPN, CDR2 SVGIG (reference sequence). The V end lost 4 bases, the J end lost 8 bases, and 12 bases lay between the germline ends. The CDR3 region is CAWKGEGKPQHF. The CDR3 bases are TGTGCCTGGAAAGGGGAGGGCAAGCCCCAGCATTTT.

This chain joins TRBV4-1 and TRBJ1-4; 9 bases map to TRBD1. Germline assignment: CDR1 MGHRA and CDR2 YSYEKL. This CDR3 contains 18 residues. V was pared by 3 bases and J by 1 base, with 9 bases of the junction left unmatched. The CDR3 DNA reads as TGCGCCAGCAGCCAGGGTGGGACAGGGTCCCTAACTAATGAAAAACTGTTTTTT. This translates into CASSQGGTGSLTNEKLFF.

The rearrangement uses TRBV29-1 and TRBJ1-5, with TRBD1 as a possible D gene (5 bases). V shed 6 bases and J shed 4 bases, with 16 bases lying between them. Germline CDR1 and CDR2: SQVTM and ANQGSEA. There are 14 residues in the CDR3. The CDR3 is CSVGLKGSNQPQHF. The CDR3 DNA sequence: TGCAGCGTGGGGCTCAAGGGGTCGAATCAGCCCCAGCATTTT.

V usage is TRBV27 and J usage is TRBJ2-5, with 11 bases fitting TRBD1. V lost 3 bases to trimming and J lost 4 bases; unmatched junction nucleotides: 7. The germline V gene has CDR1 MNHEY and CDR2 SMNVEV (reference sequence). The length of the CDR3 is 16 residues. CDR3 DNA: TGTGCCAGCAGTTTCCTATCCGGGACAGGGGGAGAGACCCAGTACTTC. Its translation is CASSFLSGTGGETQYF.

The chain employs TRBV6-1 and TRBJ1-6, with 9 bases that match TRBD1. The trim removed 1 base at V and 1 base at J, leaving 11 bases unmatched. This CDR3 has 20 amino acids. The germline V gene has CDR1 MNHNS and CDR2 SASEGT. The chain's CDR3 is CASSEGDRVSYGSYNSPLHF. CDR3 DNA: TGTGCCAGCAGTGAAGGGGACAGGGTATCGTATGGATCCTATAATTCACCCCTCCACTTT.

This clone has only one observation. This chain uses TRBV2 with TRBJ2-5; 9 bases line up with TRBD2. V lost 2 bases and J lost 0; bases outside the gene matches: 4. The CDR3 is made up of 16 amino acids. Germline CDR1 is SNHLY and CDR2 is FYNNEI. The CDR3 DNA is TGTGCCAGCAGTGAACCTAGCGGGAAGTACCAAGAGACCCAGTACTTC. It translates to CASSEPSGKYQETQYF. Combining the CDR3 with reference TRBV2 and TRBJ2-5 gives the whole variable domain EPEVTQTPSHQVTQMGQEVILRCVPISNHLYFYWYRQILGQKVEFLVSFYNNEISEKSEIFDDQFSVERPDGSNFTLKIRSTKLEDSAMYFCASSEPSGKYQETQYFGPGTRLLVL.